The entry below describes one TCR beta chain. The antigen remains undetermined. One end of the junction varies from germline; a read error may be responsible. The library came from three nested PCR rounds adapted from ARM-PCR protocols. TCRdb redid the calling of the multiplex PCR reads with MiXCR, one entry per CDR3 protein. The table shows about 77,000 distinct CDR3 sequences, with 76% occurring only once. RNA was extracted from bulk tissue without any cell sorting. Distant lung tissue was collected more than 3 cm away from the tumor edge. Newly diagnosed lung cancer patients had thoracic surgery in China, August–late 2014, without prior chemotherapy. This sample is part of a study of tumor and adjacent non-tumor tissue in lung cancer. In the study overall: Stage I to III disease affected 10 men and 5 women aged roughly 30 to 76.

Notes on the study in general: Patients with more diverse tumor TCRs had worse survival.

This CDR3 is built from 11 residues. Germline-derived CDR1 and CDR2 are DFQATT and SNEGSKA (reference sequence). The sequence was obtained from a man in his 70s with non-small cell lung cancer. The chain recombines TRBV20-1 with TRBJ2-7; no reliable D call. The sequenced sample was distant non-tumor lung tissue. The CDR3 bases are TGCAGTGCTACCGGGCCAGTCGAGCAGTATTTC. Translation gives CSATGPVEQYF.